Shown below are 11 T cell receptor beta chains from a single sample sequenced in a study of blood T cell repertoires in COVID-19. Sequenced by immunoSEQ multiplex PCR; TCRdb stores in-frame clones only, minus some. The data hold about 280,000 clones, with roughly four fifths observed a single time. The sequenced material came from PBMCs or T cells enriched from blood (not recorded which). The receptors here all came from a man aged 35-49 years who had been exposed to COVID-19.

The V gene is TRBV29-1, the J gene TRBJ1-5; TRBD1 agrees at 8 bases. The CDR3 loop spans 14 amino acids. Germline CDR1 is SQVTM and CDR2 is ANQGSEA. The J segment lost 3 bases and the V segment lost 6 bases, leaving 7 bases of the junction unmatched. This CDR3 reads CSVWTGQPNQPQHF. The CDR3 DNA follows: TGCAGCGTGTGGACAGGGCAACCCAATCAGCCCCAGCATTTT.

V and J are TRBV12-5 and TRBJ1-3, with 7 bases matching TRBD1. J was trimmed by 5 bases and V by 1 base; bases with no gene match: 5. The CDR3 sequence is 15 residues long. Germline CDR1 and CDR2: LGHNT and FRNRAP. The DNA of the CDR3 is TGTGCTAGTGGTTTGGAAGGGACAGTAAGAAACACCATATATTTT. Translating it yields CASGLEGTVRNTIYF. The entire variable domain, with the rest obtained from reference TRBV12-5 and TRBJ1-3, is as follows: DARVTQTPRHKVTEMGQEVTMRCQPILGHNTVFWYRQTMMQGLELLAYFRNRAPLDDSGMPKDRFSAEMPDATLATLKIQPSEPRDSAVYFCASGLEGTVRNTIYFGEGSWLTVV.

This rearrangement joins TRBV6-2 or TRBV6-3 to TRBJ2-7; tentatively, D is TRBD1 (5 bases). CDR3 size: 16 residues. Germline CDR1 reads MNHEY; CDR2 reads SVGEGT. With 0 bases removed from V and 4 bases from J, the gap between germline ends came to 16 bases. The CDR3 reads CASSYSMTVRGYEQYF. As DNA, the CDR3 is TGTGCCAGCAGTTACTCGATGACAGTCAGAGGATACGAGCAGTACTTC.

The chain combines TRBV9 with TRBJ1-6, with D perhaps matching TRBD1 (5 bases). Germline V CDR1 and CDR2: SGDLS, YYNGEE. Trimming stripped 0 bases from V and 9 bases from J, with 10 bases between. The CDR3 has 14 residues. The CDR3 sequence: CASSVEAGRSPLHF. In DNA form, the CDR3 reads TGTGCCAGCAGCGTAGAGGCAGGGCGTTCACCCCTCCACTTT.

This clone was counted a few times. The J gene is TRBJ2-2, the V gene TRBV11-2, with D maybe TRBD1 (5 bases). The CDR3 totals 17 residues. In germline, CDR1 is SGHAT, CDR2 FQNNGV. Trimming cost V 1 base and J 5 bases, with 17 bases left between them. CDR3 DNA: TGTGCCAGCAGCTTAGTCCTGGAACAGGCCGGGACCGGGGAGCTGTTTTTT. Amino acid sequence: CASSLVLEQAGTGELFF.

This clone occurred once. This sequence joins TRBV5-4 and TRBJ1-1; D remains unclear. Trimming stripped 3 bases from V and 3 bases from J, with 18 bases between. There are 16 residues in the CDR3. CDR1 SGHNT and CDR2 YYREEE come from the germline V gene (reference sequence). The CDR3, as DNA: TGTGCCAGCAGCTCCGGGAACCACCTGTACGACACTGAAGCTTTCTTT. Residues: CASSSGNHLYDTEAFF.

J is TRBJ1-6 and V is TRBV27; D perhaps matches TRBD1 (5 bases). Trimming cost V 3 bases and J 12 bases, with 12 bases left between them. The CDR3 runs 13 residues. Germline CDR1 is MNHEY and CDR2 is SMNVEV (reference sequence). The CDR3 nucleotides read TGTGCCAGCAGTTTGGGGGGAGTTGTACCCCTCCACTTT. Protein sequence: CASSLGGVVPLHF.

The genes are TRBV5-1 and TRBJ2-1, with TRBD1 identical over 9 bases. The CDR3 is made up of 14 amino acids. Looked up from germline, CDR1 is SGHRS and CDR2 is YFSETQ. Trimming at V came to 4 bases and at J to 5 bases, leaving 4 bases not matched to a gene. CDR3 amino acids: CASSKRQGDNEQFF. The CDR3, as DNA: TGCGCCAGCAGCAAACGACAGGGGGACAATGAGCAGTTCTTC.

Many counts were recorded for this clone. The rearrangement uses TRBV6-1 and TRBJ1-5, with D possibly matching TRBD1 (5 bases). Germline V gene sequence: CDR1 MNHNS, CDR2 SASEGT. Trimming left V 3 bases short and J 3 bases short, with 12 bases between. There are 15 residues in the CDR3. The CDR3 loop reads CASSDTQGINQPQHF. In DNA, the CDR3 is TGTGCCAGCAGTGATACTCAGGGAATCAATCAGCCCCAGCATTTT.

V is TRBV19 and J is TRBJ2-7; TRBD2 agrees at 8 bases. CDR1 and CDR2 (germline): LNHDA, SQIVND (reference sequence). With V trimmed by 6 bases and J by 5 bases, 6 bases remained unmatched. The CDR3 has 13 residues. The CDR3 region is CASSPGTSDEQYF. The CDR3, as DNA: TGTGCCAGTAGCCCCGGGACTAGTGACGAGCAGTACTTC.

CDR3 amino acids: CASSKTRGTGEKKYTGELFF. For the CDR3, the DNA is TGTGCCAGCAGCAAAACTCGGGGGACAGGGGAGAAGAAATACACCGGGGAGCTGTTTTTT. The chain links TRBV21-1 to TRBJ2-2; TRBD1, the table's D call, lacks a check against the DNA. TRBV21-1 is listed as a pseudogene. The CDR3 is 20 amino acids.